This TCR beta chain was found in a study of read filtering for tumor transcriptome and immune sequencing. The length of the CDR3 is 16 residues. The germline V gene encodes CDR1 DFQATT and CDR2 SNEGSKA (reference sequence). The library was built from around 400 ng RNA with molecular barcoded adaptors for alpha/delta and beta/gamma chains. TCRdb re-called the reads with MiXCR, one entry per CDR3 protein. The sample consists of about 50,000 distinct CDR3 sequences, roughly 18% of them appearing once. Points on this clonotype: Its target is not known. A single base separates this from a much larger clone, so it may be a read error.

Study-wide results and caveats: Dropping single-read clonotypes raised IR-seq and RNA-seq shared-clonotype correlation.

The source material was a population of CD138-negative cells sorted from bone marrow. V is TRBV20-1 and J is TRBJ2-1, with 11 bases aligning to TRBD1. The receptor was isolated from a donor older than 35 with multiple myeloma. In nucleotides, the CDR3 is TGCAGTAAGACTTCTACCGGGACAGGGGGTCTCAATGGGCAGTTCTTC. Translated, it gives CSKTSTGTGGLNGQFF.